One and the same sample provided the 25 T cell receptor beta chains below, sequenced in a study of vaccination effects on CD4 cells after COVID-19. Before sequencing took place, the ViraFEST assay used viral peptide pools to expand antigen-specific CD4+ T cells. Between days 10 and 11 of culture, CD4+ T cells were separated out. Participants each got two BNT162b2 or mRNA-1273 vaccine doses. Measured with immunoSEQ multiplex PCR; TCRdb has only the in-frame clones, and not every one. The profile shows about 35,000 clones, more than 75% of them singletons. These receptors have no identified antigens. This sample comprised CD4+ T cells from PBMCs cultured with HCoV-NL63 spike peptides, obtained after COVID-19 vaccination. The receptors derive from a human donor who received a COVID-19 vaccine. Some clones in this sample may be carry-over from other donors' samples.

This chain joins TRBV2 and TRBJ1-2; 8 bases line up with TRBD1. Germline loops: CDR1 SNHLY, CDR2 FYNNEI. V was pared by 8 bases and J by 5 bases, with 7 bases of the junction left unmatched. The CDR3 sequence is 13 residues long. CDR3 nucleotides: TGTGCCAGCCAACCGGGACAGGTTTATGGCTACACCTTC. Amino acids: CASQPGQVYGYTF.

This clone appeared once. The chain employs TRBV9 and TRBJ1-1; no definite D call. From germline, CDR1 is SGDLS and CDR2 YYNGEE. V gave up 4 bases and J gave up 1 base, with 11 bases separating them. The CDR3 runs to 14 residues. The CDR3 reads CASSPRAQNTEAFF. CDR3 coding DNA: TGTGCCAGCAGCCCGAGAGCCCAGAACACTGAAGCTTTCTTT.

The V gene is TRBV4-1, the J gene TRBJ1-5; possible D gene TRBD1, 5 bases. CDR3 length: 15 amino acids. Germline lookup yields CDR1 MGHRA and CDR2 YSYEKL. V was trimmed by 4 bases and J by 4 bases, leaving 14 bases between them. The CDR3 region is CASSREDRVNQPQHF. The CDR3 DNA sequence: TGCGCCAGCAGCCGCGAAGACAGAGTAAATCAGCCCCAGCATTTT.

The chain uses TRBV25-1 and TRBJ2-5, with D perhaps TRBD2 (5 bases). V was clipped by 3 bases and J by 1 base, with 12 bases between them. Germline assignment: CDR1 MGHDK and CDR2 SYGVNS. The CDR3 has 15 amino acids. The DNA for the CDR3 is TGTGCCAGCAGTGAGATCTTCGGACTCCAAGAGACCCAGTACTTC. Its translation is CASSEIFGLQETQYF.

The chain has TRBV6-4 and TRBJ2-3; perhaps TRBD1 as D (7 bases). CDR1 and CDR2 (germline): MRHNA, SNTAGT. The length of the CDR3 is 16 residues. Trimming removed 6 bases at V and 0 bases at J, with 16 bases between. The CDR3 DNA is TGTGCCAGCAGGGGCCAACAGGGGAGGAGCACAGATACGCAGTATTTT. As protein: CASRGQQGRSTDTQYF.

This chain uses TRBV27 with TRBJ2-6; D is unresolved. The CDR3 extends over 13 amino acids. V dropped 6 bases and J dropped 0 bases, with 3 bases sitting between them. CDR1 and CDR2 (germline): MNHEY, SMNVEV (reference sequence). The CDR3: CASRNSGANVLTF. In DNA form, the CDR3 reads TGTGCCAGCAGGAACTCTGGGGCCAACGTCCTGACTTTC.

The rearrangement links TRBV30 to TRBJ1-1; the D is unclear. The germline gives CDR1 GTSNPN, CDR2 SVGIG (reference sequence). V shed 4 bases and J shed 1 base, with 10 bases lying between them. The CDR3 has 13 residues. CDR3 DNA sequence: TGTGCCTGGAATAGGGTTGGGAACACTGAAGCTTTCTTT. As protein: CAWNRVGNTEAFF.

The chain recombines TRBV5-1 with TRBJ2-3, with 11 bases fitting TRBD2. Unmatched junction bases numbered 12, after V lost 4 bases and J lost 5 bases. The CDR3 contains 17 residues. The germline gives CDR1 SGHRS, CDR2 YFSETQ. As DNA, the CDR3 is TGCGCCAGCAGCAGAGGAGTAGCGGGGGGGCGTAAAGATACGCAGTATTTT. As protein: CASSRGVAGGRKDTQYF. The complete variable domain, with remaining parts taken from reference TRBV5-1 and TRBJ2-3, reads KAGVTQTPRYLIKTRGQQVTLSCSPISGHRSVSWYQQTPGQGLQFLFEYFSETQRNKGNFPGRFSGRQFSNSRSEMNVSTLELGDSALYLCASSRGVAGGRKDTQYFGPGTRLTVL.

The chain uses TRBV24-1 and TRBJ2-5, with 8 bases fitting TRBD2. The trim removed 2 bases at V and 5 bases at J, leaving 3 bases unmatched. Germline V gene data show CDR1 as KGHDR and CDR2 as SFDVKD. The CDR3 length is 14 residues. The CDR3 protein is CATSDSGGAETQYF. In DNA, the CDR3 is TGTGCCACCAGTGATTCGGGGGGGGCGGAGACCCAGTACTTC.

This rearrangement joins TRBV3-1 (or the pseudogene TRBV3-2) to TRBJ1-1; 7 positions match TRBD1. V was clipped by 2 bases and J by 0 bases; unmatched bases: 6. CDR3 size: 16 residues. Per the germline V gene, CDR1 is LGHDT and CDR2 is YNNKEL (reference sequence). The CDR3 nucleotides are TGTGCCAGCAGCCAACGGGACAGAGCATTGAACACTGAAGCTTTCTTT. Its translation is CASSQRDRALNTEAFF.

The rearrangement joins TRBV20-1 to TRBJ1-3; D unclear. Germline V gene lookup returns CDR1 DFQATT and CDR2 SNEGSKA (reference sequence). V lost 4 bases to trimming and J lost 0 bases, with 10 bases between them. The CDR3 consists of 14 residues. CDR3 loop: CSAIDARSGNTIYF. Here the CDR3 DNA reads TGCAGTGCTATTGACGCCCGCTCTGGAAACACCATATATTTT.

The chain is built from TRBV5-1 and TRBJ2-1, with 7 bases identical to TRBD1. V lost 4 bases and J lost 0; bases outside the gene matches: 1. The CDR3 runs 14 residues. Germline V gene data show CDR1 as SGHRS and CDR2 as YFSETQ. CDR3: CASSRDSSYNEQFF. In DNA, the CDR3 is TGCGCCAGCAGCAGGGACAGCTCCTACAATGAGCAGTTCTTC.

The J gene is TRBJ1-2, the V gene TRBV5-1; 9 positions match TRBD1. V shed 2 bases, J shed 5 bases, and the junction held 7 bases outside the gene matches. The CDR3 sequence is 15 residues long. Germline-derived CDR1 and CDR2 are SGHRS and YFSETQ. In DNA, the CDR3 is TGCGCCAGCAGCTTATTACCCGGGACAGGGTATGGCTACACCTTC. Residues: CASSLLPGTGYGYTF.

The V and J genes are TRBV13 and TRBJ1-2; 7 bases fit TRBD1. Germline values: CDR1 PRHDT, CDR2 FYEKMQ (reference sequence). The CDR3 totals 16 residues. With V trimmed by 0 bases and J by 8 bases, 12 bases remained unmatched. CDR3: CASSLGLRLQGGGYTF. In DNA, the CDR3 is TGTGCCAGCAGCTTAGGCCTACGACTTCAAGGGGGCGGCTACACCTTC.

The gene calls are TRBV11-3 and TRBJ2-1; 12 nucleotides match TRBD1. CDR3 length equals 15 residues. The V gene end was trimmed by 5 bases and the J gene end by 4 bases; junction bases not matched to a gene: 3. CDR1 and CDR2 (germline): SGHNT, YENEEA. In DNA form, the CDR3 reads TGTGCCAGCAGCCTGGGACAGGGGGCGTACAATGAGCAGTTCTTC. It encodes CASSLGQGAYNEQFF.

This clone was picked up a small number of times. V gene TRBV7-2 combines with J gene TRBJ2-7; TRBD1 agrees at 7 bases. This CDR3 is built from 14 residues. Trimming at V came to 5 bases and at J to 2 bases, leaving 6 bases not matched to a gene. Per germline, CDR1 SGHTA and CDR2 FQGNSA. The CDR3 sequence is CASSTQTGPYEQYV. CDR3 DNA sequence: TGTGCCAGCAGCACTCAGACAGGGCCCTACGAGCAGTACGTC.

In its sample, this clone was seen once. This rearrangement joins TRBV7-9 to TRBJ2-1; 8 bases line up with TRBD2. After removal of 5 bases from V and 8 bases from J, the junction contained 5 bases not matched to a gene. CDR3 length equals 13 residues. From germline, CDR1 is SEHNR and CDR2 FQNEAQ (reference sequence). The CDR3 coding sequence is TGTGCCAGCAGCCTGACTAGCGTTCATGAGCAGTTCTTC. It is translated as CASSLTSVHEQFF.

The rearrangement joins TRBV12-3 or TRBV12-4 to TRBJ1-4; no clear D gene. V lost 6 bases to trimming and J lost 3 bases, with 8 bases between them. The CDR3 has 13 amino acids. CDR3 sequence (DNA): TGTGCCAGCAGGGCCGGGTCTAATGAAAAACTGTTTTTT. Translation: CASRAGSNEKLFF.

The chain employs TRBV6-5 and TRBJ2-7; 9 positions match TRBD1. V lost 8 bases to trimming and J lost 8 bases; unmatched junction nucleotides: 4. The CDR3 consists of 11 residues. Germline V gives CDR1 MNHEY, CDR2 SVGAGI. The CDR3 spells CASSGTGKQYV. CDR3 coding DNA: TGTGCCAGCTCCGGGACAGGGAAGCAGTACGTC.

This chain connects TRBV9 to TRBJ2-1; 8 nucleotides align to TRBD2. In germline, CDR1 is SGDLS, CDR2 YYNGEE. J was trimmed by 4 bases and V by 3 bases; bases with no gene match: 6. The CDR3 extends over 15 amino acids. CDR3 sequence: CASSATSGPYNEQFF. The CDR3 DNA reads TGTGCCAGCAGCGCTACTAGCGGACCATACAATGAGCAGTTCTTC.

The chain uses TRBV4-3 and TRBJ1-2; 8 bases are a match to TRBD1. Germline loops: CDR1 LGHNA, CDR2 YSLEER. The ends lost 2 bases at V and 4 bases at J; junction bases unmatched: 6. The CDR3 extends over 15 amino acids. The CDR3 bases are TGCGCCAGCAGCCAACAAAGGACAGGGATCTATGGCTACACCTTC. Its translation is CASSQQRTGIYGYTF.

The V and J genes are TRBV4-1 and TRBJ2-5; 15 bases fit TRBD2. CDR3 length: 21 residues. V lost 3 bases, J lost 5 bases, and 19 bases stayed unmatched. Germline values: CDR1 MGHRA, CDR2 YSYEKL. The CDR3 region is CASSQQIPGLAGGYNMETQYF. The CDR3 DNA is TGCGCCAGCAGCCAGCAAATACCGGGACTAGCGGGGGGTTATAATATGGAGACCCAGTACTTC.

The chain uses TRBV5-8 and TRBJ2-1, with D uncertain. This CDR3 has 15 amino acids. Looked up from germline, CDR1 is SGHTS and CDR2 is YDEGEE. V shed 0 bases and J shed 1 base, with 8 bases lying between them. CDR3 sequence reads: CASSLVPRSYNEQFF. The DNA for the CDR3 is TGTGCCAGCAGCTTGGTGCCCAGGTCCTACAATGAGCAGTTCTTC.

In DNA, the CDR3 is TGTGCCATCAGTGAGAGGGCCGGGACAGACAATCAGCCCCAGCATTTT. Amino acids: CAISERAGTDNQPQHF. This chain uses TRBV10-3 with TRBJ1-5; 7 nucleotides agree with TRBD1. There are 16 residues in the CDR3. Per the germline V gene, CDR1 is ENHRY and CDR2 is SYGVKD. Trimming removed 2 bases from V and 3 bases from J; junction bases left unmatched: 7.

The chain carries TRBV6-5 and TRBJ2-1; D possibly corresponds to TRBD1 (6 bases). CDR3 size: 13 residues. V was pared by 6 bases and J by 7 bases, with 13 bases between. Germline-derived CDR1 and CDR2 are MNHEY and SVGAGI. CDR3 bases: TGTGCCAGCAGCTACCGAAGGGGGAATGAGCAGTTCTTC. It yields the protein CASSYRRGNEQFF.